This T cell receptor (beta chain) was obtained from a study of blood T cell repertoires in COVID-19. On the study more broadly: Samples taken during acute and convalescent COVID-19 were collected in the United States, Italy and Spain. Sources were T cells, B-cell-depleted T cells, or PBMCs; the material itself was cDNA or gDNA.

Germline loops: CDR1 GTSNPN, CDR2 SVGIG (reference sequence). V trimming: 2 bases; J trimming: 4 bases; junction bases outside the gene matches: 4. This CDR3 region has 14 residues. Authors' data handling: Amplification with reference gene primers provided the estimates of nucleated cell counts. The assay was immunoSEQ multiplex PCR, and TCRdb's table has in-frame clones only and misses some. V, J and clone size are those of that table, while D and trimming were read from the DNA. The sample lists approximately 190,000 clones, around four fifths occurring once. The clonotype originates from a man younger than 40 with active or convalescent COVID-19. This sequence joins TRBV30 and TRBJ2-1, with 8 bases matching TRBD2. Sequencing used peripheral blood. The chain's CDR3 is CAWSTGLVYNEQFF. In nucleotides, the CDR3 is TGTGCCTGGAGTACGGGACTAGTATACAATGAGCAGTTCTTC.